This TCR beta chain stems from a study of T-cell memory formation after mild COVID-19. As for the study in general: Most TCR clusters belonged to a single donor.

The study's findings and limits: Contracting clones localized mainly to CM and EM when CD4+ and mainly to EMRA when CD8+. Balance between CD4 and CD8 was seen in clones contracting day 15 to 85, and a CD4+ lean was seen in later expanders.

Germline-derived CDR1 and CDR2 are SGHRS and YFSETQ. The CDR3 runs 16 residues. V dropped 0 bases and J dropped 4; count of bases not matched to a gene: 8. TCR alpha and TCR beta cDNA libraries carrying sample barcodes and UMIs were produced by 5'RACE using constant-segment primers. One entry per CDR3 protein results from TCRdb running MiXCR on the 5' RACE reads. The sample records 400,000 to 500,000 distinct CDR3 sequences, about 20% being singletons. This clonotype was seen a few times. Its cognate antigen is unknown. The genes are TRBV5-1 and TRBJ2-3, with 7 bases lining up with TRBD2. The TCR sequence derives from a man aged 18 to 29 who had mild COVID-19 (a few samples of this study predate the infection). Cell type and time point are not known. The sequenced material came from PBMCs or a T cell subset sorted from them (not recorded which). In DNA, the CDR3 is TGCGCCAGCAGCTTGGGCTCTCGGGGGGACTCAGATACGCAGTATTTT. It encodes CASSLGSRGDSDTQYF.